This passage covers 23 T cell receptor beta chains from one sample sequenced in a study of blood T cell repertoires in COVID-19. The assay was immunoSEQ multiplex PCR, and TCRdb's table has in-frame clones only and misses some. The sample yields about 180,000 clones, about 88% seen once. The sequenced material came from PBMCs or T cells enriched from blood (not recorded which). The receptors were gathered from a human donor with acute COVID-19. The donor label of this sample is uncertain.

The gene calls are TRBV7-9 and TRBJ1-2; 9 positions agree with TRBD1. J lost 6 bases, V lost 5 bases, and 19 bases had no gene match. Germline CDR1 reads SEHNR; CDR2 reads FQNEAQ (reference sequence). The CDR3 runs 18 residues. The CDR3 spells CASSPRSNNRGRRDGYTF. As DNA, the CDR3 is TGTGCCAGCAGCCCTCGGTCTAACAACAGGGGGCGGAGGGATGGCTACACCTTC.

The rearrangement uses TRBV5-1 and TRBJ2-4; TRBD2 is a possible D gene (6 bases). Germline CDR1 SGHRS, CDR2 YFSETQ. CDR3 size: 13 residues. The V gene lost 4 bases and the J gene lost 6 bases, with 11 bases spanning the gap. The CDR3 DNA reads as TGCGCCAGCAGCCCCGGGGGATTAAACATTCAGTACTTC. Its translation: CASSPGGLNIQYF.

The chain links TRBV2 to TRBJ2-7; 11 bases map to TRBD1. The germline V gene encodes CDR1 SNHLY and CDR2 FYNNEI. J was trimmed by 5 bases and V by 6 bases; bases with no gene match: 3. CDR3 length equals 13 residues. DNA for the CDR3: TGTGCCAGCAGGGGGACAGGGGGGGACGAGCAGTACTTC. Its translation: CASRGTGGDEQYF. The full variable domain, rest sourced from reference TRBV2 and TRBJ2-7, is EPEVTQTPSHQVTQMGQEVILRCVPISNHLYFYWYRQILGQKVEFLVSFYNNEISEKSEIFDDQFSVERPDGSNFTLKIRSTKLEDSAMYFCASRGTGGDEQYFGPGTRLTVT.

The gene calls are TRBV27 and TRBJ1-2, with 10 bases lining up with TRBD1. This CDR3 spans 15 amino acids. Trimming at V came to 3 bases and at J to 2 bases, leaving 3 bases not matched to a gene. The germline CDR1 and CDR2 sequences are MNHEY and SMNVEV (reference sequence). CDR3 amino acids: CASSLSGQGNYGYTF. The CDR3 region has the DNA TGTGCCAGCAGTTTGTCGGGACAGGGGAACTATGGCTACACCTTC.

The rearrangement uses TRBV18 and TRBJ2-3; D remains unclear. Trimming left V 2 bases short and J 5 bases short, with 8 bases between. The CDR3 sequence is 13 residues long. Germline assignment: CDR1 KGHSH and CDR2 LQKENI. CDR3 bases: TGTGCCAGCTCACCAGATAGTATAGATACGCAGTATTTT. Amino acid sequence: CASSPDSIDTQYF.

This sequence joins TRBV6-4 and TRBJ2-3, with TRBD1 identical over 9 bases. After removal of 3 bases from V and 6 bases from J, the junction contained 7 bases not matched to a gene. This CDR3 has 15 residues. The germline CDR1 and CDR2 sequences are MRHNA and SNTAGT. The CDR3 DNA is TGTGCCAGCAGTGAGTCCGGGACAGGGACCGATACGCAGTATTTT. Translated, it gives CASSESGTGTDTQYF.

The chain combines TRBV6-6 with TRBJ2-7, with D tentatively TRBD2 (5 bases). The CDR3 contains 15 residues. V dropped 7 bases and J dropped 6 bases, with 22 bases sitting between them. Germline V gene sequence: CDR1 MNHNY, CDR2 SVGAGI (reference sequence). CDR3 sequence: CASTSRDGGLSEQYF. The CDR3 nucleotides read TGTGCCAGCACCAGTAGGGATGGCGGACTGTCCGAGCAGTACTTC.

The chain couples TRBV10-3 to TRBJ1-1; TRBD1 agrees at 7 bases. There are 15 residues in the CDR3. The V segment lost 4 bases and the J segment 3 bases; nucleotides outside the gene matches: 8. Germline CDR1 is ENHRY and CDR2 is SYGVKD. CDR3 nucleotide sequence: TGTGCCATCAGTGCGAATCCCCAGGGGGACACTGAAGCTTTCTTT. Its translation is CAISANPQGDTEAFF.

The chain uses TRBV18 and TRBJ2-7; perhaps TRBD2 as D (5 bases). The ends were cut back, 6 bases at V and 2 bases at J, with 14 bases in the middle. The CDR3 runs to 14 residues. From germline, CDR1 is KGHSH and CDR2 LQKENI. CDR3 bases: TGTGCCAGCTCCCCGCAAGACGGGACCTACGAGCAGTACTTC. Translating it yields CASSPQDGTYEQYF.

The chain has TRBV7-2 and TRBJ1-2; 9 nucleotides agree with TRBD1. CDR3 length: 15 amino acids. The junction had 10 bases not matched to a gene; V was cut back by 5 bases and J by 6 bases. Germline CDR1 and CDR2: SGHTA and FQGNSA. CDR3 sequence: CASSLRGQGSDGYTF. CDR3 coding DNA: TGTGCCAGCAGCCTAAGAGGACAGGGGTCGGATGGCTACACCTTC.

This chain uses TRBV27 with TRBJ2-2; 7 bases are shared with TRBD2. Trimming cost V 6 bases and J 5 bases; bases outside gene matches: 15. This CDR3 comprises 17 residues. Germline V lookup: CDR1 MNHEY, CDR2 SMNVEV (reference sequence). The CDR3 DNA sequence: TGTGCCAGCAGCCACCGGTCGGGGGGACCCCATACCGGGGAGCTGTTTTTT. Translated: CASSHRSGGPHTGELFF.

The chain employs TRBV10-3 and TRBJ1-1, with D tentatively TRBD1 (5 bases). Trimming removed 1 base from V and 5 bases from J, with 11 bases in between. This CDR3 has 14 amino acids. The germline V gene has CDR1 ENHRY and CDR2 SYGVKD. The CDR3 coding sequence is TGTGCCATCAGTGAGTTTTCAGGGAGGACTGAAGCTTTCTTT. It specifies CAISEFSGRTEAFF.

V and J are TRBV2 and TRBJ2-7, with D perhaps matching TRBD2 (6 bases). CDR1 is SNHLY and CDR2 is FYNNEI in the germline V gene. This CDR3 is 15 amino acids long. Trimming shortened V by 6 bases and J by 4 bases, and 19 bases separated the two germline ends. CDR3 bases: TGTGCCAGCAGGAAGGGGCTGGTAGGGACTTACGAGCAGTACTTC. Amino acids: CASRKGLVGTYEQYF.

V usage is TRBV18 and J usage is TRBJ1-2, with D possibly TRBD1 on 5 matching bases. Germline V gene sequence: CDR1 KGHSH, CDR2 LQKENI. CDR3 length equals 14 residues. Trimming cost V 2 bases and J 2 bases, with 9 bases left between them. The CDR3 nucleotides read TGTGCCAGCTCACCAGGGGCAGCGAACTATGGCTACACCTTC. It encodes CASSPGAANYGYTF.

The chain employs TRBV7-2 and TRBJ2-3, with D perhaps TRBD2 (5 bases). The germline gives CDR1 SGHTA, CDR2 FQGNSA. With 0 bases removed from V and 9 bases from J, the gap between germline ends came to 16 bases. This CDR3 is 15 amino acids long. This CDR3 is CASSLAAAFEETQYF. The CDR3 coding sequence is TGTGCCAGCAGCTTAGCAGCGGCATTCGAGGAGACGCAGTATTTT.

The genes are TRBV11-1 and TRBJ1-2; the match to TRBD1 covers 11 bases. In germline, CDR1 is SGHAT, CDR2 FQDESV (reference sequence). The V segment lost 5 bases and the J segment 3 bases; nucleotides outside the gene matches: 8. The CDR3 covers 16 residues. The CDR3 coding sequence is TGTGCCAGCAGCCCACTGGGACAGGGGGTTGACTATGGCTACACCTTC. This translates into CASSPLGQGVDYGYTF.

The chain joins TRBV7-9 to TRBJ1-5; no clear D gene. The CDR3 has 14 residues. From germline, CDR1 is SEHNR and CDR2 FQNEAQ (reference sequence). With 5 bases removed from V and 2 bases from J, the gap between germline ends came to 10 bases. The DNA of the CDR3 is TGTGCCAGCAGCCTGGCCGGGGGCAATCAGCCCCAGCATTTT. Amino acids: CASSLAGGNQPQHF.

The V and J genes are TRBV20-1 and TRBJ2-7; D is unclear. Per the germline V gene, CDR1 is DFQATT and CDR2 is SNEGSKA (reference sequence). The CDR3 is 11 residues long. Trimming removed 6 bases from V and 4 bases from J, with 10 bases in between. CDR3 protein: CSASKEYEQYF. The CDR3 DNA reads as TGCAGTGCATCAAAAGAGTACGAGCAGTACTTC.

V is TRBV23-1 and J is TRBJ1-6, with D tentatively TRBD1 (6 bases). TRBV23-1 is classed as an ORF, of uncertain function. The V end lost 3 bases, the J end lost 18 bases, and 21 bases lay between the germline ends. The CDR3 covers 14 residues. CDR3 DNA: TGCGCCAGCAGTCAGGGGGCCCGGGCCAGGTCGGGCCACTTT. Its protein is CASSQGARARSGHF.

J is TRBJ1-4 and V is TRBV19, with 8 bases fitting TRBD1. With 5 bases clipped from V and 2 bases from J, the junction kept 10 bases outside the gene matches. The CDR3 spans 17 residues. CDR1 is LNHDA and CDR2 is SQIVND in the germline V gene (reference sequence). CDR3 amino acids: CASSSLPGQATNEKLFF. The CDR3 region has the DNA TGTGCCAGTAGTTCCCTACCGGGACAGGCGACTAATGAAAAACTGTTTTTT.

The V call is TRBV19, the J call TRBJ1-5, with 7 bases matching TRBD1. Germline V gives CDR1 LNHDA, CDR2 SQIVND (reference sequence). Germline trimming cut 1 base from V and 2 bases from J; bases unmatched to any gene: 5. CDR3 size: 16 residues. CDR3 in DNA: TGTGCCAGTAGTATAGGGTTAACAGGGGGCAATCAGCCCCAGCATTTT. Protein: CASSIGLTGGNQPQHF. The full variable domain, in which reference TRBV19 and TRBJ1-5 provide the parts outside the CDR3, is DGGITQSPKYLFRKEGQNVTLSCEQNLNHDAMYWYRQDPGQGLRLIYYSQIVNDFQKGDIAEGYSVSREKKESFPLTVTSAQKNPTAFYLCASSIGLTGGNQPQHFGDGTRLSIL.

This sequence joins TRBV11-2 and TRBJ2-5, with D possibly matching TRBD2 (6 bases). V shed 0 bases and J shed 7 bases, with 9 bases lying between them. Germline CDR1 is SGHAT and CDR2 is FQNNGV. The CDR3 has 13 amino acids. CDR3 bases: TGTGCCAGCAGCTTAGATCGGGGAGGGACCCAGTACTTC. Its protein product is CASSLDRGGTQYF.

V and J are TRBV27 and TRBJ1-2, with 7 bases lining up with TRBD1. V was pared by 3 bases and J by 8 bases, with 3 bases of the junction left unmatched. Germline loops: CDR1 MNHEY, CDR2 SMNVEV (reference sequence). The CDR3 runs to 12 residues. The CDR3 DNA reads TGTGCCAGCAGTTTTCAAGGGGGCGGCTACACCTTC. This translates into CASSFQGGGYTF.